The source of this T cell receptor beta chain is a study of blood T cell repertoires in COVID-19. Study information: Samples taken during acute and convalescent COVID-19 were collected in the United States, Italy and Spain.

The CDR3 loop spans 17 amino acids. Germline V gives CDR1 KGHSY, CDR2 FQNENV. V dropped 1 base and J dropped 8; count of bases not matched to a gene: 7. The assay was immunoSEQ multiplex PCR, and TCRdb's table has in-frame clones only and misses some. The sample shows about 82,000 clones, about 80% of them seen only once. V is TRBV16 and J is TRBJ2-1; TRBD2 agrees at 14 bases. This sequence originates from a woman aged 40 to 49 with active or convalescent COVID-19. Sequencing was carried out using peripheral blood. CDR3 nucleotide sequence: TGTGCCAGCAGCCAATGGTCCACGACTAGCGGGGGGGATGAGCAGTTCTTC. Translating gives CASSQWSTTSGGDEQFF.